Listed below are T cell receptor beta chains from one sample, sequenced in a study of CD8 T cells in Susac syndrome. One entry per CDR3 protein, called by TCRdb with MiXCR from the immunoSEQ multiplex PCR reads. Altogether over 350,000 distinct CDR3 sequences are present, around 85% being singletons, with the ten largest covering approximately 0.12%. Sample: CD8+ T cells from PBMCs. The receptors here all came from a human donor with multiple sclerosis. Both conserved end residues are trimmed from each CDR3. Fields, in order: CDR3 length, V gene, CDR3 protein.

>11|TRBV29-1
SVEDYRTDTQY
>10|TRBV28
ASSTGTDEAF
>13|TRBV19
ATTRAGGTQETQY
>13|TRBV4-1
ASSQEGSGGYEQY
>13|TRBV7-6
ASSLWTGATYEQY
>13|TRBV2
ASLVFGDGPDTQY
>13|TRBV29-1
SGSDRAFLYNEQF
>12|TRBV4-1
ASSQDDSHQPQH
>15|TRBV6-5
ASSYRGLAQSTDTQY
>13|TRBV5-1
ASSLRWDTSYEQY
>12|TRBV29-1
SVAPGTVNTEAF
>11|TRBV2
ASSHPGLGELF
>16|TRBV2
ASSTTPDRGLLYNEQF
>13|TRBV5-1
ASSLGSSWPDTQY
>13|TRBV27
ASSLLGGNTGELF
>9|TRBV29-1
SVPGTNEQF
>10|TRBV2
ASIATSYEQY
>13|TRBV28
ASNHPRDTSYEQY
>15|TRBV11-2
ASSLGDSGLMNTEAF
>12|TRBV6-1
ASSDAGGSTEAF
>12|TRBV29-1
SVELDSRNTEAF
>15|TRBV7-9
ASSWTSGGLNTGELF
>13|TRBV28
ASSLFQDTVEKLF
>14|TRBV3-1
ASSPQGQGPNYGYT
>11|TRBV29-1
SVEEGGTGELF
>10|TRBV11-2
ASSPMGETQY
>14|TRBV2
ASSEAGSADSYEQY
>14|TRBV7-9
ASSWTGGAGFDGYT
>12|TRBV15
ATSRSRLYNEQF
>9|TRBV6-6
ASSLRDEQY
>15|TRBV5-4
ASSFGTGVTYNSPLH
>12|TRBV3-1
ASSQSASAIGYT
>12|TRBV27
ASSWGTNTGELF
>10|TRBV12-5
ASAQGLASSH
>17|TRBV28
ASSETGLGVTSNTGELF
>13|TRBV4-1
ASSQERTSGSTQY
>10|TRBV27
ASGSVTDTQY
>13|TRBV3-1
ASSQGLSPYQPQH
>13|TRBV5-1
ASSSGEGAGQPQH